Each of the 6 T cell receptor beta chains below was sequenced from the same sample in a study of blood T cell repertoires in COVID-19. TCRdb's table, derived via immunoSEQ multiplex PCR, lists solely in-frame clones and lacks some. The repertoire holds about 47,000 clones, with 75% to 90% as singletons. Sequences were obtained from peripheral blood. The receptor set was obtained from a man aged 55 to 70 with active COVID-19.

The rearrangement links TRBV28 to TRBJ1-3; tentative D call: TRBD1 (6 bases). Germline assignment: CDR1 MDHEN and CDR2 SYDVKM. Trimming cost V 5 bases and J 6 bases, with 14 bases left between them. The CDR3 extends over 14 amino acids. CDR3 sequence: CASSRGGNENTIYF. The CDR3 DNA follows: TGTGCCAGCAGTCGAGGGGGAAATGAAAACACCATATATTTT.

The chain has TRBV29-1 and TRBJ1-2; the match to TRBD1 covers 7 bases. V gave up 1 base and J gave up 2 bases; unmatched junction bases: 4. Germline V CDR1 and CDR2: SQVTM, ANQGSEA. CDR3 length equals 14 residues. The CDR3 coding sequence is TGCAGCGTTGAAGGAGGGACAGACAACTATGGCTACACCTTC. It translates to CSVEGGTDNYGYTF.

V and J are TRBV4-1 and TRBJ1-5; D ambiguous. Germline values: CDR1 MGHRA, CDR2 YSYEKL. The CDR3 sequence is 13 residues long. V was cut by 4 bases and J by 6 bases, with 10 bases left in between. CDR3: CASSPHRGQPQHF. CDR3 nucleotides: TGCGCCAGCAGCCCCCACCGGGGTCAGCCCCAGCATTTT.

This chain connects TRBV20-1 to TRBJ1-6, with D tentatively TRBD1 (5 bases). CDR1 DFQATT and CDR2 SNEGSKA come from the germline V gene (reference sequence). Trimming took off 3 bases at V and 0 bases at J, with 9 bases between the two ends. The CDR3 has 15 amino acids. The CDR3 nucleotides read TGCAGTGCTAGTGTCGGGGGCTCCTATAATTCACCCCTCCACTTT. Encoded protein: CSASVGGSYNSPLHF.

This clone has a handful of counts. The chain carries TRBV20-1 and TRBJ2-1; a weak D match, TRBD2 (5 bases). The CDR3 is 11 amino acids. V was pared by 1 base and J by 9 bases, with 7 bases between. CDR1 is DFQATT and CDR2 is SNEGSKA in the germline V gene (reference sequence). This CDR3 reads CSARASSEQFF. DNA of the CDR3: TGCAGTGCTAGAGCTAGCAGTGAGCAGTTCTTC.

This clone is a singleton in its sample. The sample holds other DNA sequences that translate to the same CDR3. The rearrangement joins TRBV4-2 to TRBJ2-1; 7 positions match TRBD2. The germline gives CDR1 LGHNA, CDR2 YNFKEQ. The CDR3 consists of 16 residues. Trimming took 4 bases from V and 5 from J; bases not matched to a gene: 11. CDR3 amino acids: CASSRDGGLTNNEQFF. The CDR3 region has the DNA TGTGCCAGCAGCCGGGACGGGGGGTTAACTAACAATGAGCAGTTCTTC.